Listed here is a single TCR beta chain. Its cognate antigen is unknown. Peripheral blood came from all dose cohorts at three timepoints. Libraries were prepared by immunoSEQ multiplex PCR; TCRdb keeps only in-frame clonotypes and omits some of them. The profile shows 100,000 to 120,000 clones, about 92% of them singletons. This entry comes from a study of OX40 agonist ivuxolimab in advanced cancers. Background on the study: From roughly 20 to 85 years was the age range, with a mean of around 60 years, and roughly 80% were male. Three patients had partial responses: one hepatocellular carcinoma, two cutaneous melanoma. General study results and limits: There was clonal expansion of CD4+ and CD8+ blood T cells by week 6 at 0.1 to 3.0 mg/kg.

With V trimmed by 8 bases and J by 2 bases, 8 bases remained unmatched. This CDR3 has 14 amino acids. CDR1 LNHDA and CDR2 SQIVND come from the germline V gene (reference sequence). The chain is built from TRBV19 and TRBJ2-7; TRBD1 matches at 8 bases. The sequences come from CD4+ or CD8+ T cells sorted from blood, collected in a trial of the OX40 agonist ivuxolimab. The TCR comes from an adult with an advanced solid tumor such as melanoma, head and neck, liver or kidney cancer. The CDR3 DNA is TGTGCCAGTGCGAGAAGGACAGGGACCTACGAGCAGTACTTC. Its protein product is CASARRTGTYEQYF.